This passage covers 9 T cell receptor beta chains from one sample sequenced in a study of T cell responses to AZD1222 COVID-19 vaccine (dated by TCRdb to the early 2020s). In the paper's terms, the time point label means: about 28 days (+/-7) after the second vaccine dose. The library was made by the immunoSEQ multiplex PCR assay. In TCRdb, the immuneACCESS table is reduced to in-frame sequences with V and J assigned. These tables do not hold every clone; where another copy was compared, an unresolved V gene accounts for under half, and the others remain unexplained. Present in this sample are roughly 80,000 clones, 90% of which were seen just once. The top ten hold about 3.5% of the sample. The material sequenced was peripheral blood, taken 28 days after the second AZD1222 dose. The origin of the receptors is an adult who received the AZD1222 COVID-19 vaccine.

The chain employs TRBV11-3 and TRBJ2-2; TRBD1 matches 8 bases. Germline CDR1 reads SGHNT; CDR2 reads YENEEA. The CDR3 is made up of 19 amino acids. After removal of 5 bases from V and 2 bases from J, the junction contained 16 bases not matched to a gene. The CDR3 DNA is TGTGCCAGCAGCCCCCGAAAGCCTGGACAGGGATTAAACACCGGGGAGCTGTTTTTT. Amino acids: CASSPRKPGQGLNTGELFF.

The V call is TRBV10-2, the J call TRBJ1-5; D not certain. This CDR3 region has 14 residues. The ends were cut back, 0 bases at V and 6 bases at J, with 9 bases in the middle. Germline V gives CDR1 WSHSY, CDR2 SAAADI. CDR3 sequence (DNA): TGCGCCAGCAGTGAGTCCAGAGACCCTCAGCCCCAGCATTTT. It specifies CASSESRDPQPQHF.

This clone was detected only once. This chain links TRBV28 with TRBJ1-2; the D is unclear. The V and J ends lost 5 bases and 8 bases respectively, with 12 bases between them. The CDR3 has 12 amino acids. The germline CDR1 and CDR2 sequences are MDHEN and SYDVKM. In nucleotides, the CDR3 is TGTGCCAGCAGTCGGGCCGCCGACGGCTACACCTTC. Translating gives CASSRAADGYTF.

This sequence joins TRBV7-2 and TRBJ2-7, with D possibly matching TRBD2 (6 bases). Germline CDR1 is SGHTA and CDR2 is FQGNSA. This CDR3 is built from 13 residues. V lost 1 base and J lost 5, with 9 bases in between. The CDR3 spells CASSLVRENEQYF. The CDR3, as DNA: TGTGCCAGCAGCTTAGTTCGGGAGAACGAGCAGTACTTC.

This chain's CDR3 is CASSLSRGTGGYEQYF. CDR3 nucleotides: TGCGCCAGCAGCCTCTCTAGAGGGACAGGAGGATACGAGCAGTACTTC. The chain recombines TRBV4-3 with TRBJ2-7; 8 nucleotides line up with TRBD1. The CDR3 extends over 16 amino acids. Germline V gene lookup returns CDR1 LGHNA and CDR2 YSLEER. Germline trimming cut 4 bases from V and 4 bases from J; bases unmatched to any gene: 12.

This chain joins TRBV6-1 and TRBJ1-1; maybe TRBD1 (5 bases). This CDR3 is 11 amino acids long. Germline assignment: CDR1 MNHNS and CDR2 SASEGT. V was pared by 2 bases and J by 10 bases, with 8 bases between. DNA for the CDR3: TGTGCCAGCAGTGAATTCAGGGCAGCTTTCTTT. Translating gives CASSEFRAAFF.

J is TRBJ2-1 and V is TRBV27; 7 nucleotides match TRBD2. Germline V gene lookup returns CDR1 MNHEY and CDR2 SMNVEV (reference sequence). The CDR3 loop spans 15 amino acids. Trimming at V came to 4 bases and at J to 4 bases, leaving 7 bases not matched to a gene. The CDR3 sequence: CASSYGGTTYNEQFF. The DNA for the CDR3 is TGTGCCAGCAGTTATGGCGGGACTACGTACAATGAGCAGTTCTTC.

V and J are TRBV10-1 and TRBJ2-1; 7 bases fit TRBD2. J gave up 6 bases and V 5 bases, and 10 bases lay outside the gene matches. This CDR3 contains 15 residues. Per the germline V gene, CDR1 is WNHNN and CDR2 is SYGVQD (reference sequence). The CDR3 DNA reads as TGCGCCAGCAGTTATAGCGGGTACAGACCCAATGAGCAGTTCTTC. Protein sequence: CASSYSGYRPNEQFF.

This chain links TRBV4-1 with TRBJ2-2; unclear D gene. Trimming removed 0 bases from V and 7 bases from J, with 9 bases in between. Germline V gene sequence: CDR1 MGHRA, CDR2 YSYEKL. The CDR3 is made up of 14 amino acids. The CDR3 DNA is TGCGCCAGCAGCCAAGATTACGCAATCGGGGAGCTGTTTTTT. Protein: CASSQDYAIGELFF.